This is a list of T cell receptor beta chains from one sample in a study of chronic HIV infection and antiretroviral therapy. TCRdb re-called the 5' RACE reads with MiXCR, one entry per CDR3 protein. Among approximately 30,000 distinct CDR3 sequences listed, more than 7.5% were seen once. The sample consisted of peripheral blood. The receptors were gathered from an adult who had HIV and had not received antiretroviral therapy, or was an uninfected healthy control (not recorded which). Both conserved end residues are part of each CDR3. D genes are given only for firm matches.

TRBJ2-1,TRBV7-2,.,CASSGSYNEQFF
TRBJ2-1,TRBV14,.,CASSPGVFLSYNEQFF
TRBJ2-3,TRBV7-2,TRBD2,CASSPRTSGGPTDTQYF
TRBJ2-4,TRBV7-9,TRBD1,CASSSLTGTEFQYF
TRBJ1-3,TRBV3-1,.,CASSAAAGNTIYF
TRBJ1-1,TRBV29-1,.,CSVEDGSGEAFF
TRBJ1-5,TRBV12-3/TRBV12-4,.,CASMGASNQPQHF
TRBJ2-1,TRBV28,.,CASSQSSSSYNEQFF
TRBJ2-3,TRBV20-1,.,CSAPRGSGSDTQYF
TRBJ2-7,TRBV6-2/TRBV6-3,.,CASSLPWGSSEQYF
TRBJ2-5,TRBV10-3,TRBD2,CAISGAGEQETQYF
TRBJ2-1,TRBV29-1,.,CSVVYPPSYNEQFF
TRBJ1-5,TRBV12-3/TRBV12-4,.,CASSFGGANGNQPQHF
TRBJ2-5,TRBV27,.,CASRRESSGAQETQYF
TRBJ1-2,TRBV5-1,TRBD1,CASNSGTGRPYGYTF
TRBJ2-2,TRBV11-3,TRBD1,CASSPDRGPGGELFF
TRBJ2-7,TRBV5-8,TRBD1,CASSSGQVMAYEQYF
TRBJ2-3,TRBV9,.,CASSVEGQAADTQYF
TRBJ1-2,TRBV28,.,CASSPQETYGYTF
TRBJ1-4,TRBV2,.,CASGSTGLANEKLFF
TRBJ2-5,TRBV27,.,CASKRGEETQYF
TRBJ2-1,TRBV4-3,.,CASSQGAGTYNEQFF
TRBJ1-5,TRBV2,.,CASSEFTGLRDQPQHF
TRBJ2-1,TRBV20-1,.,CSARENSRAGSEQFF
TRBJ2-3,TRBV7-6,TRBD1,CASSTGQGATDTQYF
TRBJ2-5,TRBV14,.,CASSGRRLDQETQYF
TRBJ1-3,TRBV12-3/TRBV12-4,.,CASTDLEENTIYF
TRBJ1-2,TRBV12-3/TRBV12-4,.,CASSFSQGGYTF
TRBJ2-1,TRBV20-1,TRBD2,CSARVREGYEQFF
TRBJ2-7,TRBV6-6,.,CASSYGTYEQYF
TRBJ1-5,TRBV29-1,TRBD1,CSVGRGGNQPQHF
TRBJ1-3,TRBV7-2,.,CASSFQGTISGNTIYF
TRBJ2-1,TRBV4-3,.,CASSQEPVNEQFF
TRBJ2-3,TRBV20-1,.,CSAGQTGTDTQYF
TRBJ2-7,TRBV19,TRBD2,CASSIFGGSSGEQYF
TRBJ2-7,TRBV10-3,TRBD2,CAISGDSGTIYEQYF
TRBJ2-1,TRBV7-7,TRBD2,CASSPGLAGGSSYNEQFF
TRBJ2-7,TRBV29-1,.,CSVGGSREQYF
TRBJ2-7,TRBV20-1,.,CSASKGGLEQYF
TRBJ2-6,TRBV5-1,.,CASSLGQSGANVLTF
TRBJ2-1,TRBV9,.,CASSPWDSPYNEQFF
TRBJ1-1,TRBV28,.,CASSLSLSSVNTEAFF
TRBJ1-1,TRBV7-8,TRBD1,CASSAQGGYEAFF
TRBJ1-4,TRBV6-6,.,CASSYGLIPTNEKLFF
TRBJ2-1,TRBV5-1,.,CASGKGVHLSSYNEQFF
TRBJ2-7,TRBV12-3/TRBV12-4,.,CASSFQGEQYF
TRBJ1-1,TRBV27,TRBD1,CASRVTGASTEAFF
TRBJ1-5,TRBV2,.,CAIGQPQHF
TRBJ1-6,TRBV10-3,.,CAIMAQFNSPLHF
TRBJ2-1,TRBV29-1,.,CSVASLLPPYNEQFF
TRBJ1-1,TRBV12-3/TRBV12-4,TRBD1,CASREQTGGFMNTEAFF
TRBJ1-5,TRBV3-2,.,CASSQDPYGGGDNQPQHF
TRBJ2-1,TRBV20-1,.,CSARVRLIAEQFF